This is a list of T cell receptor beta chains from one sample in a study of beta chain features in type 1 diabetes. Measured with immunoSEQ multiplex PCR; TCRdb has only the in-frame clones, and not every one. The sample contains about 140,000 clones, roughly 7.2% of which appear only once. Sequences were obtained from central memory CD4+ T cells from blood. The source is a woman in her 30s in good health. The CDR3 runs from the conserved cysteine through the conserved F or W. D genes are given only for firm matches. Rows give clone size only sometimes, using once, few, many, or a class for an expanded clone.

>many|TRBV28|TRBJ2-3|TRBD1
CASSWTGESTDTQYF
TGTGCCAGCAGTTGGACAGGGGAAAGCACAGATACGCAGTATTTT
>few|TRBV7-3|TRBJ2-3|TRBD2
CASSLGLAGGTDTQYF
TGTGCCAGCAGCTTAGGGCTAGCGGGAGGAACAGATACGCAGTATTTT
>.|TRBV9|TRBJ1-1|.
CASSVQGGDTEAFF
TGTGCCAGCAGCGTACAGGGAGGTGACACTGAAGCTTTCTTT
>.|TRBV11-3|TRBJ2-1|TRBD1
CASSLGTGGYNEQFF
TGTGCCAGCAGCTTAGGGACAGGGGGCTACAATGAGCAGTTCTTC
>.|TRBV28|TRBJ2-7|TRBD2
CASSTMTSGSFYEQYF
TGTGCCAGCAGCACAATGACTAGCGGGAGTTTCTACGAGCAGTACTTC
>many|TRBV25-1|TRBJ2-1|TRBD2
CASSGISGNNEQFF
TGTGCCAGCAGTGGGATTAGCGGGAACAATGAGCAGTTCTTC
>few|TRBV19|TRBJ2-3|.
CASSEQGPDTQYF
TGTGCCAGTAGTGAACAGGGACCAGATACGCAGTATTTT
>.|TRBV19|TRBJ2-2|TRBD2
CASSGLADNTGELFF
TGTGCCAGTAGTGGGCTAGCGGACAACACCGGGGAGCTGTTTTTT
>few|TRBV28|TRBJ2-5|TRBD1
CASTRTGGGETQYF
TGTGCCAGCACCCGGACAGGGGGAGGAGAGACCCAGTACTTC
>.|TRBV7-9|TRBJ2-1|TRBD2
CASSPGGLADNEQFF
TGTGCCAGCAGCCCTGGGGGACTAGCCGACAATGAGCAGTTCTTC
>.|TRBV18|TRBJ1-4|.
CASSRGGADNEKLFF
TGTGCCAGCTCACGCGGCGGAGCCGATAATGAAAAACTGTTTTTT
>.|TRBV7-3|TRBJ1-2|TRBD1
CASSRYQIGGGSYGYTF
TGTGCCAGCAGCCGCTACCAGATAGGAGGGGGCAGCTATGGCTACACCTTC
>many|TRBV15|TRBJ2-4|.
CATSVQDNKNIQYF
TGTGCCACCAGCGTTCAGGACAACAAAAACATTCAGTACTTC
>.|TRBV7-3|TRBJ2-3|.
CASSSTSTDTQYF
TGTGCCAGCAGCTCCACTAGCACAGATACGCAGTATTTT
>few|TRBV9|TRBJ2-1|.
CASSVVPGEYNEQFF
TGTGCCAGCAGCGTAGTGCCAGGGGAATACAATGAGCAGTTCTTC
>.|TRBV4-2|TRBJ2-5|TRBD2
CASSPGTSGQETQYF
TGTGCCAGCAGCCCGGGGACTAGCGGGCAAGAGACCCAGTACTTC
>many|TRBV2|TRBJ2-7|.
CASSGQGYSYEQYF
TGTGCCAGCAGTGGGCAGGGGTACTCCTACGAGCAGTACTTC
>.|TRBV28|TRBJ2-3|TRBD2
CASKSQGLATDTQYF
TGTGCCAGCAAAAGTCAGGGACTAGCAACAGATACGCAGTATTTT
>.|TRBV6-5|TRBJ1-5|TRBD1
CASSTGQGMGQPQHF
TGTGCCAGCAGTACGGGACAGGGGATGGGCCAGCCCCAGCATTTT
>few|TRBV30|TRBJ1-4|TRBD1
CAWSVTQGINEKLFF
TGTGCCTGGAGTGTAACACAGGGGATTAATGAAAAACTGTTTTTT
>few|TRBV11-2|TRBJ2-7|.
CASSLRGGATYEQYF
TGTGCCAGCAGCTTAAGGGGGGGGGCCACCTACGAGCAGTACTTC
>many|TRBV7-9|TRBJ2-3|.
CASSQTGDTQYF
TGTGCCAGCAGCCAGACGGGAGATACGCAGTATTTT
>.|TRBV30|TRBJ1-5|.
CAWSDQQGFSNQPQHF
TGTGCCTGGAGTGACCAACAGGGTTTCAGCAATCAGCCCCAGCATTTT
>few|TRBV12-5|TRBJ2-7|.
CASGLVRSRGQGNEQYF
TGTGCTAGTGGTTTGGTACGTTCGCGTGGGCAGGGAAACGAGCAGTACTTC
>.|TRBV18|TRBJ2-5|.
CASSPTGLQETQYF
TGTGCCAGCTCACCTACAGGCTTACAAGAGACCCAGTACTTC
>few|TRBV27|TRBJ1-1|.
CATRASRDTEAFF
TGTGCCACCCGGGCCAGCAGGGACACTGAAGCTTTCTTT
>few|TRBV7-7|TRBJ2-5|.
CASSLGPFQETQYF
TGTGCTAGCAGCTTGGGGCCATTCCAAGAGACCCAGTACTTC
>few|TRBV6-5|TRBJ1-1|.
CASSPEGVKVTEAFF
TGTGCCAGCAGTCCCGAAGGGGTAAAAGTCACTGAAGCTTTCTTT
>.|TRBV7-8|TRBJ2-1|.
CASGGQMYNEQFF
TGTGCCAGCGGCGGGCAGATGTACAATGAGCAGTTCTTC
>.|TRBV19|TRBJ2-5|.
CASSIPAGETQYF
TGTGCCAGTAGTATCCCAGCGGGAGAGACCCAGTACTTC
>few|TRBV9|TRBJ1-4|.
CASSVAGHQATNEKLFF
TGTGCCAGCAGCGTAGCGGGACACCAGGCAACTAATGAAAAACTGTTTTTT
>few|TRBV4-2|TRBJ2-1|TRBD1
CASSWDRGNEQFF
TGTGCCAGCAGCTGGGACAGGGGGAATGAGCAGTTCTTC
>many|TRBV14|TRBJ2-1|TRBD2
CASSQTSGRRNEQFF
TGTGCCAGCAGCCAAACTAGCGGGAGACGGAATGAGCAGTTCTTC
>.|TRBV5-4|TRBJ2-1|.
CASSLVLENYNEQFF
TGTGCCAGCAGCTTGGTGTTAGAAAACTACAATGAGCAGTTCTTC
>few|TRBV5-1|TRBJ1-1|TRBD1
CASSRAGQGATEAFF
TGCGCCAGCAGCAGAGCCGGACAGGGGGCGACTGAAGCTTTCTTT
>many|TRBV7-2|TRBJ2-7|TRBD2
CASSGGLASYEQYF
TGTGCCAGCAGCGGGGGACTAGCCTCCTACGAGCAGTACTTC
>many|TRBV19|TRBJ1-4|.
CASRRPNDEKLFF
TGTGCCAGTAGGCGTCCGAACGATGAAAAACTGTTTTTT
>.|TRBV7-6|TRBJ2-7|.
CASSLASAAISPYEQYF
TGTGCCAGCAGCTTAGCCTCGGCGGCCATCAGTCCATACGAGCAGTACTTC
>.|TRBV7-9|TRBJ2-7|TRBD1
CASSSKFGTATVYEQYF
TGTGCCAGCAGCTCGAAGTTTGGGACAGCCACCGTCTACGAGCAGTACTTC
>few|TRBV7-2|TRBJ2-2|TRBD1
CASSARTGSGTGELFF
TGTGCCAGCAGCGCCCGGACAGGGTCTGGGACCGGGGAGCTGTTTTTT
>few|TRBV4-3|TRBJ1-2|TRBD1
CASSSKQGNYGYTF
TGCGCCAGCAGCAGTAAACAGGGGAACTATGGCTACACCTTC
>.|TRBV30|TRBJ2-1|TRBD2
CAWSPSGRARNNEQFF
TGTGCCTGGAGCCCTAGCGGGAGGGCCAGGAACAATGAGCAGTTCTTC
>few|TRBV9|TRBJ1-1|TRBD1
CASSAGQGLNTEAFF
TGTGCCAGCAGCGCGGGACAGGGATTGAACACTGAAGCTTTCTTT
>few|TRBV28|TRBJ1-2|.
CASGRLDGNYGYTF
TGTGCCAGCGGCCGACTTGACGGAAACTATGGCTACACCTTC
>many|TRBV10-3|TRBJ1-1|TRBD1
CAIKGQGGTEAFF
TGTGCCATCAAAGGACAGGGAGGAACTGAAGCTTTCTTT
>many|TRBV7-9|TRBJ2-5|.
CASSSEETQYF
TGTGCCAGCAGCTCTGAAGAGACCCAGTACTTC